This T cell receptor beta chain derives from a study of OX40 agonist ivuxolimab in advanced cancers. Germline CDR1 and CDR2: MGHDK and SYGVNS. The CDR3 is made up of 15 amino acids. The V gene lost 4 bases and the J gene lost 6 bases, with 17 bases spanning the gap. The repertoire was sequenced with immunoSEQ multiplex PCR; TCRdb's copy has only in-frame clones and lacks some. This table holds about 61,000 clones, less than 85% found once. This TCR was sampled from an adult with an advanced solid tumor such as melanoma, head and neck, liver or kidney cancer. This specimen was CD4+ or CD8+ T cells sorted from blood, taken in a trial of the OX40 agonist ivuxolimab. This chain connects TRBV25-1 to TRBJ2-3; D may be TRBD1 (6 bases). CDR3 coding DNA: TGTGCCAGCAGTGCCTTGGACAGCCTACTCGATACGCAGTATTTT. Translating gives CASSALDSLLDTQYF.